A selection of T cell receptor beta chains follows, all from one sample in a study of T cell repertoires in cytomegalovirus infection. The antigens for these receptors are not known. TCRdb called the reads again in MiXCR, with one record for every CDR3 protein. The data contain approximately 89,000 distinct CDR3 sequences, 20% to 30% of them singletons. The sequenced sample was CD8+ T cells from cultured PBMCs, obtained from culture after CMV antigen stimulation. Source of these receptors: a human donor in good health (CMV status not recorded). Some clones in this sample may be carry-over from other donors' samples. CDR3s include the opening cysteine and the closing phenylalanine or tryptophan. The D gene is left open where the match is weak. Clone size appears in some rows only: once, few, many, or a class for an expanded clone.

J gene,clone size,V gene,D gene,CDR3 DNA,CDR3 protein
TRBJ1-1,NA,TRBV7-3,TRBD1,TGTGCCAGCAGCCCAGACAGGGCGGCACCTGAAGCTTTCTTT,CASSPDRAAPEAFF
TRBJ2-5,NA,TRBV29-1,NA,TGCAGCGTTGATGAGTTAGGCACCCAGTACTTC,CSVDELGTQYF
TRBJ1-5,NA,TRBV10-3,NA,TGTGCCATCAGTGGGGAGGGAGTTAATCAGCCCCAGCATTTT,CAISGEGVNQPQHF
TRBJ2-1,few,TRBV12-3/TRBV12-4,NA,TGTGCCAGCACTCTGACCGGGGGTGGATCCTACAATGAGCAGTTCTTC,CASTLTGGGSYNEQFF
TRBJ2-5,NA,TRBV19,NA,TGTGCCAGTAGGCCGGGGTTTACGGGACAAGAGACCCAGTACTTC,CASRPGFTGQETQYF
TRBJ2-6,NA,TRBV20-1,NA,TGCAGTGCCAGAGACAGCTCTGGGACCAACGTCCTGACTTTC,CSARDSSGTNVLTF
TRBJ1-2,few,TRBV28,TRBD1,TGTGCCAGCGGGGACAGGGGGCTATACTATGGCTACACCTTC,CASGDRGLYYGYTF
TRBJ1-1,once,TRBV29-1,NA,TGCAGCGTTGCCCTCATTGTGAACACTGAAGCTTTCTTT,CSVALIVNTEAFF
TRBJ1-5,NA,TRBV4-2,NA,TGTGCCAGCAGCCAAGATCAGGGGATCCAGCCCCAGCATTTT,CASSQDQGIQPQHF
TRBJ1-1,NA,TRBV5-6,NA,TGTGCCAGCAGCTTCCAGGGGCTTTTGAACACTGAAGCTTTCTTT,CASSFQGLLNTEAFF
TRBJ2-3,few,TRBV24-1,TRBD2,TGTGCCACCAGTGGTCCGGGACTAGGAACATCTACGCAGTATTTT,CATSGPGLGTSTQYF
TRBJ2-7,NA,TRBV27,NA,TGTGCCAGCTCCATATATGAGACCGGTCGGCAGTACTTC,CASSIYETGRQYF
TRBJ1-5,many,TRBV7-2,NA,TGTGCCAGCAGCCCCTCGGAGGGTCGCAATCAGCCCCAGCATTTT,CASSPSEGRNQPQHF
TRBJ1-2,NA,TRBV6-2/TRBV6-3,TRBD1,TGTGCCAGCTCCGGGACAGGGCTCTATGGCTACACCTTC,CASSGTGLYGYTF
TRBJ1-3,NA,TRBV11-2,TRBD1,TGTGCCAGCAGCTTATCTGGACAGGGCTCTGGAAACACCATATATTTT,CASSLSGQGSGNTIYF
TRBJ2-7,few,TRBV7-9,TRBD2,TGTGCCAGCAGCTTAGAAGGGCTAGCGGGAGGCTCCTCCTACGAGCAGTACTTC,CASSLEGLAGGSSYEQYF
TRBJ2-1,NA,TRBV5-6,NA,TGTGCCAGCAGCTTGGGTGTGGGAACCAAGCAGTTCTTC,CASSLGVGTKQFF
TRBJ2-1,many,TRBV7-9,TRBD1,TGTGCCAGCAGCTTGGGGGGACAAACCGGGACAGGTCCCTACAATGAGCAGTTCTTC,CASSLGGQTGTGPYNEQFF
TRBJ2-1,NA,TRBV27,NA,TGTGCCAGCAGTTGGTCCGGTTACAATGAGCAGTTCTTC,CASSWSGYNEQFF
TRBJ2-5,NA,TRBV4-2,TRBD2,TGTGCCAGCAGCCAAGGTCTAGCGGGGGGGCAAAAAGAGACCCAGTACTTC,CASSQGLAGGQKETQYF
TRBJ2-1,few,TRBV27,TRBD1,TGTGCCAGCAGTTATTCCTGGACAGGGCCGTACAATGAGCAGTTCTTC,CASSYSWTGPYNEQFF
TRBJ2-3,NA,TRBV10-3,TRBD2,TGTGCCATCAGTGACGGCCCTAGCGGGGGTTTTACAGATACGCAGTATTTT,CAISDGPSGGFTDTQYF
TRBJ2-2,many,TRBV14,NA,TGTGCCAGCAGCGTCCAGGGATACGGGGAGCTGTTTTTT,CASSVQGYGELFF
TRBJ2-5,NA,TRBV9,TRBD1,TGTGCCAGCAGTCCTCCCGAGACAGGGATGGAGACCCAGTACTTC,CASSPPETGMETQYF
TRBJ1-2,NA,TRBV14,NA,TGTGCCAGCAGCGCTGTGACGGATAACTATGGCTACACCTTC,CASSAVTDNYGYTF
TRBJ2-1,many,TRBV11-2,TRBD2,TGTGCCAGCAGCGTAACTACAGGCGGACTAGCGGGAGGGCCCTTATCCGATGAGCAGTTCTTC,CASSVTTGGLAGGPLSDEQFF
TRBJ2-7,many,TRBV7-2,TRBD2,TGTGCCAGCAGCTTGGGTAGCGGGAGCTCCTACGAGCAGTACTTC,CASSLGSGSSYEQYF
TRBJ1-5,many,TRBV7-8,NA,TGTGCCAGCAGCTTAATCCAAAGTGTACGAACTGGGCTCTATAGCAATCAGCCCCAGCATTTT,CASSLIQSVRTGLYSNQPQHF
TRBJ2-6,NA,TRBV19,TRBD1,TGTGCCAGTAGTATGGGACAGGGGGCGCTAGTCACCTTCTCTGGGGCCAACGTCCTGACTTTC,CASSMGQGALVTFSGANVLTF
TRBJ2-5,NA,TRBV2,NA,TGTGCCAGCAGCCCTATCCTAGGGAGAGAGACCCAGTACTTC,CASSPILGRETQYF
TRBJ1-3,NA,TRBV11-2,TRBD1,TGTGCCAGTAGCTCGAATCGACAGGGGGGAAAGAGAAACACCATATATTTT,CASSSNRQGGKRNTIYF
TRBJ2-7,few,TRBV6-1,NA,TGTGCCAGCAGTTCCGGGACACTCTACGAGCAGTACTTC,CASSSGTLYEQYF
TRBJ2-7,NA,TRBV27,NA,TGTGCCAGCAGCCAAACGATAACTACCTACGAGCAGTACTTC,CASSQTITTYEQYF
TRBJ2-3,NA,TRBV20-1,TRBD2,TGCAGTGCTAGAGTTGGGGGGGGAAGCACAGATACGCAGTATTTT,CSARVGGGSTDTQYF
TRBJ2-5,NA,TRBV30,TRBD2,TGTGCCTGGAGGGTCCCGGGACTAGCGGGAGACCAAGAGACCCAGTACTTC,CAWRVPGLAGDQETQYF
TRBJ2-7,NA,TRBV11-3,TRBD1,TGTGCCAGCAGCTTGTCGACAGGGAACTACGAGCAGTACTTC,CASSLSTGNYEQYF
TRBJ2-1,NA,TRBV29-1,NA,TGCAGCGGCAAGGGGAAATTGGAGTCCAATGAGCAGTTCTTC,CSGKGKLESNEQFF
TRBJ2-7,many,TRBV7-6,NA,TGTGCCAGCAGCTCCACCGGGACTGCGCAAGAGCAGTACTTC,CASSSTGTAQEQYF
TRBJ2-3,many,TRBV12-3/TRBV12-4,NA,TGTGCCAGCTTTCGACAGGGAGGGTTTGGGACGCAGTATTTT,CASFRQGGFGTQYF
TRBJ2-3,NA,TRBV12-3/TRBV12-4,NA,TGTGCCAGCAGTTTCGAGCCTCGATCTAGCACAGATACGCAGTATTTT,CASSFEPRSSTDTQYF
TRBJ2-3,few,TRBV24-1,NA,TGTGCCACCAGTGATCTCCCTCTGGGGAGCACAGATACGCAGTATTTT,CATSDLPLGSTDTQYF
TRBJ2-7,NA,TRBV11-3,NA,TGTGCCAGCAGCCCCCAAAACGGGGCCTACGAGCAGTACTTC,CASSPQNGAYEQYF
TRBJ1-6,NA,TRBV6-2/TRBV6-3,NA,TGTGCCAGCTCCCCTCACCCCAACCGACAGACAGTCGATTCACCCCTCCACTTT,CASSPHPNRQTVDSPLHF
TRBJ2-3,NA,TRBV11-3,TRBD1,TGTGCCAGCAGCTCCCGGGACAGGGTTACCACAGATACGCAGTATTTT,CASSSRDRVTTDTQYF
TRBJ1-2,few,TRBV30,TRBD1,TGTGCCTGGAGTGTACCTGAGACAGGGGATGACTACACCTTC,CAWSVPETGDDYTF
TRBJ1-1,many,TRBV30,NA,TGTGCCTGGTCCCACAGCGCGAACACTGAAGCTTTCTTT,CAWSHSANTEAFF
TRBJ1-4,few,TRBV19,NA,TGTGCCAGTCGACGGGACCGGGGTTTAAGTGAAAAACTGTTTTTT,CASRRDRGLSEKLFF
TRBJ2-7,NA,TRBV9,NA,TGTGCCAGCAGCGTAGGACAGGGAGGGAACGAGCAGTACTTC,CASSVGQGGNEQYF
TRBJ1-1,few,TRBV19,NA,TGTGCCAGTAGACGGGACGGGGCCACTGAAGCTTTCTTT,CASRRDGATEAFF
TRBJ1-4,many,TRBV27,NA,TGTGCCAGCAGTTTCCACCCCCCCCTCGGGCCAGGGCCGGATAATGAAAAACTGTTTTTT,CASSFHPPLGPGPDNEKLFF
TRBJ1-1,NA,TRBV7-3,NA,TGTGCCAGCAGCCCCTCCGGCGAGAATAGTGAAGCTTTCTTT,CASSPSGENSEAFF
TRBJ2-7,few,TRBV7-9,NA,TGTGCCAGCAGCCTCGGGACCTCTCTCGAGCAGTACTTC,CASSLGTSLEQYF
TRBJ2-7,few,TRBV19,NA,TGTGCCAGTAGTTACAAGGGGACAAGCTACGAGCAGTACTTC,CASSYKGTSYEQYF
TRBJ1-1,many,TRBV19,NA,TGTGCCAGTAGTATCGGGAGCGGCACTGAAGCTTTCTTT,CASSIGSGTEAFF
TRBJ2-1,few,TRBV11-2,TRBD2,TGTGCCAGCAGCTCCGAGCGGGAGTGGGACAATGAGCAGTTCTTC,CASSSEREWDNEQFF